This TCR beta chain was recovered during a study of cytomegalovirus exposure and HLA in healthy donors. The study ran its PCR with 60 Vbeta and 13 Jbeta primers. This table comes from immunoSEQ multiplex PCR, and its TCRdb copy is limited to in-frame clones, with some not included. This table holds about 180,000 clones, 76% found once. On this clone: The sample has other DNA sequences that encode this CDR3 too.

This receptor was obtained from a young man in good health and CMV-seronegative. Sequencing was carried out using PBMCs.

The CDR3 DNA sequence: TGTGCCAGCAGCGTCCAGGGGAGACAAGAGACCCAGTACTTC. It yields the protein CASSVQGRQETQYF. This chain uses TRBV6-1 with TRBJ2-5, with D perhaps TRBD1 (6 bases). The ends were cut back, 6 bases at V and 2 bases at J, with 13 bases in the middle. The V gene's germline CDR1 is MNHNS and CDR2 SASEGT. The CDR3 is 14 amino acids.